This T cell receptor beta chain was observed in a study of shared T cell receptors in the human thymus. Libraries were prepared by immunoSEQ multiplex PCR; TCRdb keeps only in-frame clonotypes and omits some of them. Altogether more than 550,000 clones are present, 70% to 90% being singletons, with the ten largest covering roughly 0.01%. Points on this clone: Within the sample, other DNA sequences also encode this same CDR3.

V lost 0 bases and J lost 1, with 6 bases in between. The CDR3 is 14 residues long. The germline CDR1 and CDR2 sequences are MNHNY and SVGAGI (reference sequence). These same records also appear under a second study, on human thymus T cells. Per that paper: From resections taken during corrective heart surgery, the thymus tissue was obtained. An apparent bias in V and J gene usage was seen in thymic and blood repertoires. Overlap was high between thymic repertoires from unrelated individuals, as reported in related research.

The source of this sequence is a girl in the first two years of life with a congenital heart defect. Specimen: thymocytes. This sequence joins TRBV6-6 and TRBJ1-1; no clear D gene. CDR3 bases: TGTGCCAGCAGTTACTCAGAGGAGAACACTGAAGCTTTCTTT. This sequence encodes CASSYSEENTEAFF.